The 4 T cell receptor beta chains below come from one sample, sequenced in a study of beta chain features in type 1 diabetes. Isolated RNA was reverse transcribed in full, so expressed TCRB transcripts were sequenced. Generated by immunoSEQ multiplex PCR, the TCRdb table keeps only in-frame clones and is missing some. The data show 300,000 to 400,000 clones, with 9.6% seen just once and about 0.64% held by the top ten. Study-wide points: Shortening of TCRB CDR3s, moderate but significant, appeared in all four CD4+ subsets of Type 1 diabetes patients.

These receptors' antigens are unknown. Sequencing used central memory CD4+ T cells from blood. Receptors originate from a man between 25 and 39 years old with type 1 diabetes.

The chain has TRBV27 and TRBJ1-2; possibly TRBD1 for D (5 bases). The CDR3 is 17 amino acids. The ends were cut back, 7 bases at V and 4 bases at J, with 25 bases in the middle. The germline CDR1 and CDR2 sequences are MNHEY and SMNVEV (reference sequence). CDR3 sequence reads: CASTLWGRGSSFYGYTF. The CDR3 coding sequence is TGTGCCAGCACATTATGGGGTCGGGGCTCGAGTTTCTATGGCTACACCTTC.

The table lists this clone with a few counts. This chain joins TRBV14 and TRBJ2-7; TRBD2 matches at 8 bases. The CDR3 is made up of 15 amino acids. Germline CDR1 and CDR2: SGHDN and FVKESK. V shed 3 bases, J shed 3 bases, and the junction held 7 bases outside the gene matches. The CDR3: CASSQLLAEGYEQYF. CDR3 DNA: TGTGCCAGCAGCCAGTTACTAGCGGAGGGCTACGAGCAGTACTTC. The full variable domain, rest sourced from reference TRBV14 and TRBJ2-7, is EAGVTQFPSHSVIEKGQTVTLRCDPISGHDNLYWYRRVMGKEIKFLLHFVKESKQDESGMPNNRFLAERTGGTYSTLKVQPAELEDSGVYFCASSQLLAEGYEQYFGPGTRLTVT.

The V and J genes are TRBV7-9 and TRBJ2-2, with 11 bases lining up with TRBD2. The length of the CDR3 is 15 residues. After removal of 3 bases from V and 10 bases from J, the junction contained 7 bases not matched to a gene. The germline V gene has CDR1 SEHNR and CDR2 FQNEAQ (reference sequence). The CDR3, as DNA: TGTGCCAGCAGCTTGGAGACTAGCGGGATGGTGGAGCTGTTTTTT. It encodes CASSLETSGMVELFF.

CDR3 nucleotide sequence: TGTGCCAGCAGTTTAGTGTCCCCGCGGGACACAGATACGCAGTATTTT. This translates into CASSLVSPRDTDTQYF. This rearrangement joins TRBV6-5 to TRBJ2-3; TRBD2 is a possible D gene (6 bases). Germline values: CDR1 MNHEY, CDR2 SVGAGI. V lost 4 bases and J lost 2, with 16 bases in between. The length of the CDR3 is 16 residues.